The table lists the clone carrying this TCR beta chain with many counts. The entry originates in a study of early T cells in non-severe SARS-CoV-2 infection. TCRdb re-analysed the 5' RACE reads in MiXCR, keeping a single row per CDR3 protein. Counted here are fewer than 65,000 distinct CDR3 sequences, less than 9.5% occurring once; the ten biggest clones make up under 4.5%. This clonotype was sampled from an adult who was a healthcare worker with PCR-confirmed SARS-CoV-2 infection or an uninfected control (not recorded which). This sample comprised whole blood, obtained at baseline.

The CDR3 DNA reads as TGTGCCAGCAGCCCCACAGGGGGAGAGGAGACCCAGTACTTC. This codes for CASSPTGGEETQYF. The rearrangement joins TRBV9 to TRBJ2-5; 8 bases agree with TRBD1. The CDR3 sequence is 14 residues long. From germline, CDR1 is SGDLS and CDR2 YYNGEE. V lost 4 bases to trimming and J lost 5 bases; unmatched junction nucleotides: 7.